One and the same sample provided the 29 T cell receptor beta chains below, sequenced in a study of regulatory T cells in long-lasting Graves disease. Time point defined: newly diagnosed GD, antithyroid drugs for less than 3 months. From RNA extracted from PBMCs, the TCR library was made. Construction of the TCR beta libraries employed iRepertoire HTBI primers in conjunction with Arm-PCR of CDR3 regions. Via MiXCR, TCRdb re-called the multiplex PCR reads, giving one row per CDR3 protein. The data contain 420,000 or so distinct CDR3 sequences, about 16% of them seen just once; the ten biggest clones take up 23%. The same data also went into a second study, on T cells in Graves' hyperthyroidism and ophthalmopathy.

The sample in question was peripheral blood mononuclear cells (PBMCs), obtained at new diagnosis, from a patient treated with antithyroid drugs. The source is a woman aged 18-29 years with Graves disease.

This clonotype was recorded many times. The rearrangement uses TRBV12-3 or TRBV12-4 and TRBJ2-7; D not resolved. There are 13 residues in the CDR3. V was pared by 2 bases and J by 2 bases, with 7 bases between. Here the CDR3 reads CASSLKVTYEQYF. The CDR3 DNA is TGTGCCAGCAGTTTAAAGGTTACCTACGAGCAGTACTTC.

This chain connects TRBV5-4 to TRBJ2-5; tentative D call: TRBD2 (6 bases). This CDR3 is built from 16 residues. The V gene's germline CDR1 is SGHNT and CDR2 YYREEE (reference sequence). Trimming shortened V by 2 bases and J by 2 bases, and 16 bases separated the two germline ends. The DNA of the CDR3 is TGTGCCAGCAGCTTTAGCGGTCTAGGGTGGCAAGAGACCCAGTACTTC. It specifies CASSFSGLGWQETQYF.

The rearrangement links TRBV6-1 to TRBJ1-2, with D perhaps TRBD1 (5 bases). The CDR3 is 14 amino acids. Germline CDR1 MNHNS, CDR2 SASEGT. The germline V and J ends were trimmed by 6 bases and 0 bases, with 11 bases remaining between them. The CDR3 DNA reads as TGTGCCAGCAGCCACGACAGCACTAACTATGGCTACACCTTC. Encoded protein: CASSHDSTNYGYTF.

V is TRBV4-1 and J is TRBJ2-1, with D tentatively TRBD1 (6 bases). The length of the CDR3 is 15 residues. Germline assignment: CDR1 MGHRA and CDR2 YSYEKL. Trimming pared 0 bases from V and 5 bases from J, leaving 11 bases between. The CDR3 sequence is CASSQDQGWNNEQFF. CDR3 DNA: TGCGCCAGCAGCCAAGATCAGGGGTGGAACAATGAGCAGTTCTTC.

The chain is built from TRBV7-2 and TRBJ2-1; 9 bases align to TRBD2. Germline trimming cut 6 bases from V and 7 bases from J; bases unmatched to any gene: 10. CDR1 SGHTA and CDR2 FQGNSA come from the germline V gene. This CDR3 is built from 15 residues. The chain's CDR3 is CASSRSGREVNEQFF. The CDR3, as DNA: TGTGCCAGCAGTCGTAGCGGGAGAGAAGTGAATGAGCAGTTCTTC.

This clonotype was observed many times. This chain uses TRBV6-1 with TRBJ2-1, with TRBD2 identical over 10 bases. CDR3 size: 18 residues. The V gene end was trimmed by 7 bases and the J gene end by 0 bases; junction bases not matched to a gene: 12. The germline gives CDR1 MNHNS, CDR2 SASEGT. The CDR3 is CASNARTSGLSSYNEQFF. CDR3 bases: TGTGCCAGCAACGCAAGGACTAGCGGCCTGAGCTCCTACAATGAGCAGTTCTTC.

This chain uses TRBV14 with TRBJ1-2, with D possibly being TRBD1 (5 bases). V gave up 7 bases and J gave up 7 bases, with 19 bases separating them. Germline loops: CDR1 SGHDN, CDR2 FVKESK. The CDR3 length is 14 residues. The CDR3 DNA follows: TGTGCCAGCACCCTAGACAGCCGCGGAATTGGCTACACCTTC. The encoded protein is CASTLDSRGIGYTF.

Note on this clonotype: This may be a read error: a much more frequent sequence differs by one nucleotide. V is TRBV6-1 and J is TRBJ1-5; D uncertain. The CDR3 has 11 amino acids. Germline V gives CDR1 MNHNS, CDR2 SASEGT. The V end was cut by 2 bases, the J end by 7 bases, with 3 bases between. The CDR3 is CASSESQPQHF. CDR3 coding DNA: TGTGCCAGCAGTGAAAGCCAGCCCCAGCATTTT.

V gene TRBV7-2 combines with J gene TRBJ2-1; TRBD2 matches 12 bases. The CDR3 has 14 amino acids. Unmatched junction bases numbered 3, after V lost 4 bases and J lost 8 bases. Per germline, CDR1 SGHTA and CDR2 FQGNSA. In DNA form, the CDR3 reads TGTGCCAGCAGCTCCGGACTAGCGGGGCATGAGCAGTTCTTC. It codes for CASSSGLAGHEQFF.

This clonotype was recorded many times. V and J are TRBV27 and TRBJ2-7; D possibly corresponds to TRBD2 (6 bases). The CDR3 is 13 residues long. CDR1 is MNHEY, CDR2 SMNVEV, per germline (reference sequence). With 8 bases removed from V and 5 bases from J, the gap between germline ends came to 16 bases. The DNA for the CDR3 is TGTGCCAGCGGAACGCGGGGTCCAGACGAGCAGTACTTC. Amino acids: CASGTRGPDEQYF.

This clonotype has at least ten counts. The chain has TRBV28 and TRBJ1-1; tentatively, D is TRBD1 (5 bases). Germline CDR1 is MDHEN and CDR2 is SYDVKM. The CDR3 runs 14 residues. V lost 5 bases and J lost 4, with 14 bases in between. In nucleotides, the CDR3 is TGTGCCAGCAGTCCCGTGACAGTGGCCACTGAAGCTTTCTTT. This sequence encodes CASSPVTVATEAFF.

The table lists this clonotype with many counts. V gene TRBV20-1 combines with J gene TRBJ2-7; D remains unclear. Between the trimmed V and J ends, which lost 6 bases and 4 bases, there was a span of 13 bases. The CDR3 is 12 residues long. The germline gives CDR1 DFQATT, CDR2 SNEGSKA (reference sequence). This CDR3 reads CSAQTVDYEQYF. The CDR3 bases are TGCAGTGCCCAAACGGTGGATTACGAGCAGTACTTC.

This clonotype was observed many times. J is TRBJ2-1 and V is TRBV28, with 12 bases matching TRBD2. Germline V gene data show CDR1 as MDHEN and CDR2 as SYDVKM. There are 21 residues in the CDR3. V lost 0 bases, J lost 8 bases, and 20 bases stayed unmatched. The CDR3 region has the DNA TGTGCCAGCAGTTTATGGCGTCGGGCTAGCGGGAGGGCCAGGAGTTTTTATGAGCAGTTCTTC. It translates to CASSLWRRASGRARSFYEQFF.

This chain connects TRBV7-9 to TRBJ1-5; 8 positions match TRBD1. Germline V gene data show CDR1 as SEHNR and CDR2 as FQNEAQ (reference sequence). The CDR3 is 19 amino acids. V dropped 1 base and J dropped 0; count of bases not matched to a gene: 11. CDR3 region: CASSLGPGTGVLSNQPQHF. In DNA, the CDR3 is TGTGCCAGCAGCTTAGGTCCCGGGACAGGAGTCCTTAGCAATCAGCCCCAGCATTTT.

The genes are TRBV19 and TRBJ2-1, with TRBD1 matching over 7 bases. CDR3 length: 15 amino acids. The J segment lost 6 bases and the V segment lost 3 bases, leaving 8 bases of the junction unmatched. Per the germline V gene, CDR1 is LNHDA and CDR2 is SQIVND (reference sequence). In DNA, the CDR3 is TGTGCCAGTAGTATGAGACAGGGTTCTGGCAATGAGCAGTTCTTC. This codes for CASSMRQGSGNEQFF. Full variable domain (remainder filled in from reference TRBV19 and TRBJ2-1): DGGITQSPKYLFRKEGQNVTLSCEQNLNHDAMYWYRQDPGQGLRLIYYSQIVNDFQKGDIAEGYSVSREKKESFPLTVTSAQKNPTAFYLCASSMRQGSGNEQFFGPGTRLTVL.

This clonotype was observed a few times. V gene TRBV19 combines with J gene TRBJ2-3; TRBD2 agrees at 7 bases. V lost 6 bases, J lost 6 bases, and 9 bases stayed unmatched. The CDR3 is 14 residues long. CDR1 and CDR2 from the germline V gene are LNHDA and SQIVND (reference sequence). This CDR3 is CASRTLGGDDTQYF. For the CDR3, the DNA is TGTGCCAGTAGGACTCTGGGAGGGGATGATACGCAGTATTTT.

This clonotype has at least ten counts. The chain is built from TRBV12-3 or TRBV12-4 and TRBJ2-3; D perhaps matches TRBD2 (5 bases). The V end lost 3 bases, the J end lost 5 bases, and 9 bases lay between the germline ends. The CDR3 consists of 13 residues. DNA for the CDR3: TGTGCCAGCAGTTTGCGGGTGAGAGATACGCAGTATTTT. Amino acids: CASSLRVRDTQYF.

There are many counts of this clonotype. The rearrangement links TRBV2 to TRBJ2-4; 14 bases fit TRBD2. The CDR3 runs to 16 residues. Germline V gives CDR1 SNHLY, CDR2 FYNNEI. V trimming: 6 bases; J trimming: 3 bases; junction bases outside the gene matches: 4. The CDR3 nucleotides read TGTGCCAGCAGACAAGGACTAGCGGGAGGCAAAAACATTCAGTACTTC. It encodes CASRQGLAGGKNIQYF.

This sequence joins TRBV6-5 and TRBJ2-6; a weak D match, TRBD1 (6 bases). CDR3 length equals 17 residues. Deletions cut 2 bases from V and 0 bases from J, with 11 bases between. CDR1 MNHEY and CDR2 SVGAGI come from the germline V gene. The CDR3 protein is CASSYGTRGSGANVLTF. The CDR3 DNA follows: TGTGCCAGCAGTTACGGGACAAGGGGCTCTGGGGCCAACGTCCTGACTTTC.

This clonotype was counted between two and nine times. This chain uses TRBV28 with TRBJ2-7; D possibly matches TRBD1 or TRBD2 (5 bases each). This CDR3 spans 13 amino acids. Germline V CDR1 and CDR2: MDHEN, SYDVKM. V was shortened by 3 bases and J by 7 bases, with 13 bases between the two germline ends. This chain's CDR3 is CASSLGVVSEQYF. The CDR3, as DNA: TGTGCCAGCAGTTTGGGGGTAGTATCGGAGCAGTACTTC.

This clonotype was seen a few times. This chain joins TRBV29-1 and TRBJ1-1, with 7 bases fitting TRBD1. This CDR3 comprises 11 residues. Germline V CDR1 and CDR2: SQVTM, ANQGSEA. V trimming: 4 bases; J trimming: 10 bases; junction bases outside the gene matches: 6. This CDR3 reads CSVVQGNGAFF. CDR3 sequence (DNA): TGCAGCGTTGTACAGGGGAATGGAGCTTTCTTT.

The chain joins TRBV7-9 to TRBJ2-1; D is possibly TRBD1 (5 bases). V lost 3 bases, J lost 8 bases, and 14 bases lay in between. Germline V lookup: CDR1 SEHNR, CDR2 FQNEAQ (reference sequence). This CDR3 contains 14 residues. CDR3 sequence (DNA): TGTGCCAGCAGCTTGAGGCAGGGCTGTGATGAGCAGTTCTTC. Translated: CASSLRQGCDEQFF.

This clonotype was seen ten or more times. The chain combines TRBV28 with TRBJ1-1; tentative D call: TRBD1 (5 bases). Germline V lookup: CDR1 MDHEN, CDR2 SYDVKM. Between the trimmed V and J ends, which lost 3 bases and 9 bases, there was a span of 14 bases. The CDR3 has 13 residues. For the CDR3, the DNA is TGTGCCAGCAGTTTTCGGGGCCGCCCCAAAGCTTTCTTT. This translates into CASSFRGRPKAFF.

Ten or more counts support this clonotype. Written as DNA, the CDR3 is TGTGCCAGCACACCGGGACACCATGAGCAGTTCTTC. Its translation: CASTPGHHEQFF. The rearrangement joins TRBV12-3 or TRBV12-4 to TRBJ2-1, with D possibly matching TRBD1 (6 bases). The V end was cut by 7 bases, the J end by 8 bases, with 12 bases between. The CDR3 totals 12 residues.

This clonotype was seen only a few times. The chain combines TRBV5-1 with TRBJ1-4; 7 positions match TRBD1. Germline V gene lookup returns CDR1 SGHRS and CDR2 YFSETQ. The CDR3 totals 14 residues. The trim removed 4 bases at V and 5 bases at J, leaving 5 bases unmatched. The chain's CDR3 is CASSPTGLNEKLFF. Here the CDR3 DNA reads TGCGCCAGCAGCCCGACAGGGCTAAATGAAAAACTGTTTTTT.

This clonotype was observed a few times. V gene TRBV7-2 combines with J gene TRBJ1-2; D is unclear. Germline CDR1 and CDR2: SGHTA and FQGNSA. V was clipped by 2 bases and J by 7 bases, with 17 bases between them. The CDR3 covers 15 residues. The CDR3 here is CASSLTFGGRSGYTF. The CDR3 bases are TGTGCCAGCAGCTTAACGTTTGGCGGCAGAAGTGGCTACACCTTC. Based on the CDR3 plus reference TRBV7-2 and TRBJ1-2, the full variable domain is GAGVSQSPSNKVTEKGKDVELRCDPISGHTALYWYRQSLGQGLEFLIYFQGNSAPDKSGLPSDRFSAERTGGSVSTLTIQRTQQEDSAVYLCASSLTFGGRSGYTFGSGTRLTVV.

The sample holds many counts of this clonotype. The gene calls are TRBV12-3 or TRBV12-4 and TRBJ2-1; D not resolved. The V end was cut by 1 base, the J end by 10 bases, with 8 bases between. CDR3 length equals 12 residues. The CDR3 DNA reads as TGTGCCAGCAGTTTAGTTGGGCGAGAGCAGTTCTTC. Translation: CASSLVGREQFF.

CDR3 sequence: CASSSRLAGGLTDTQYF. The CDR3 bases are TGTGCCAGCAGTTCCCGACTAGCGGGAGGGCTTACAGATACGCAGTATTTT. The chain joins TRBV27 to TRBJ2-3; 14 nucleotides agree with TRBD2. Trimming removed 4 bases from V and 3 bases from J; junction bases left unmatched: 6. CDR1 MNHEY and CDR2 SMNVEV come from the germline V gene (reference sequence). This CDR3 is 17 amino acids long.

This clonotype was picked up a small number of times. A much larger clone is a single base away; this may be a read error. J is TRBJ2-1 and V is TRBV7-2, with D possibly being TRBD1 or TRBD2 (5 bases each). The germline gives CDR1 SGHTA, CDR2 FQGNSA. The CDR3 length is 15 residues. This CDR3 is CASSLAGTYYNERFF. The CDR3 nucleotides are TGTGCCAGCAGCTTAGCGGGGACCTACTACAATGAGCGGTTCTTC.